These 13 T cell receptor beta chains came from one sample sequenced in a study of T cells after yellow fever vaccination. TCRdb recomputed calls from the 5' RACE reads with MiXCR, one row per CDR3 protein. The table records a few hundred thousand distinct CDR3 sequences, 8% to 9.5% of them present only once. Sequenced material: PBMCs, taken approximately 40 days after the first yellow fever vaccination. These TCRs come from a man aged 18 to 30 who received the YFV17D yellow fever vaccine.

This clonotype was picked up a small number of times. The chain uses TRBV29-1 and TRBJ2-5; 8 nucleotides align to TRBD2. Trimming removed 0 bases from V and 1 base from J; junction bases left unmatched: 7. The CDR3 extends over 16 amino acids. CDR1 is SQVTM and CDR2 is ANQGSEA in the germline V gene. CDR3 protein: CSVEEATSEAQETQYF. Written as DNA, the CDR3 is TGCAGCGTTGAAGAGGCGACTAGCGAGGCCCAAGAGACCCAGTACTTC.

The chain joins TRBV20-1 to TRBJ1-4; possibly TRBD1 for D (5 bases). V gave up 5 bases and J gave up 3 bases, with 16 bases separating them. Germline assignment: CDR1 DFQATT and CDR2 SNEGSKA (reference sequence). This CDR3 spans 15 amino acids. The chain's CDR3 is CSAQAGEGPNEKLFF. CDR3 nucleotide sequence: TGCAGTGCTCAGGCGGGCGAGGGACCTAATGAAAAACTGTTTTTT.

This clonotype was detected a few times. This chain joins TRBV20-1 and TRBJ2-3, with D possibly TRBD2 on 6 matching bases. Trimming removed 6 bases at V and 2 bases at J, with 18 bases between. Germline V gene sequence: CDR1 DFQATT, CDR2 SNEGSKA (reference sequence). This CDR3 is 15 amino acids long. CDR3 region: CSAGSSGGNTDTQYF. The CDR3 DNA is TGCAGTGCAGGTAGTAGCGGAGGCAACACAGATACGCAGTATTTT.

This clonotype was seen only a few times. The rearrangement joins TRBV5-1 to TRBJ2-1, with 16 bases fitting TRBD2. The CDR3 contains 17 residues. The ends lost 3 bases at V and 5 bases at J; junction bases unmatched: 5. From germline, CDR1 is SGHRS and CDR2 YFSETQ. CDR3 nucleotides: TGCGCCAGCAGCTGGGGACTAGCGGGGGGGGACGACAATGAGCAGTTCTTC. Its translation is CASSWGLAGGDDNEQFF.

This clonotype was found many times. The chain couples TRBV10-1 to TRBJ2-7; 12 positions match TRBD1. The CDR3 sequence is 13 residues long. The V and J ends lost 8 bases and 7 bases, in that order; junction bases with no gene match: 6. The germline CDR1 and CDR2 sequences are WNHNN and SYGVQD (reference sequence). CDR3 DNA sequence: TGCGCCAGCTCGGGACAGGGGGCGAGTGAGCAGTACTTC. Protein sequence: CASSGQGASEQYF.

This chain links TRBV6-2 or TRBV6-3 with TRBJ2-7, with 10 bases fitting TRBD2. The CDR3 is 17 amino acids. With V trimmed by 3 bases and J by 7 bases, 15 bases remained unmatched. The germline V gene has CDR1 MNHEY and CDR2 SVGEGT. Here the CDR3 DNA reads TGTGCCAGCAGTTATCGACAGCGGGGGGGTCCTACGTGTGAGCAGTACGTC. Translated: CASSYRQRGGPTCEQYV.

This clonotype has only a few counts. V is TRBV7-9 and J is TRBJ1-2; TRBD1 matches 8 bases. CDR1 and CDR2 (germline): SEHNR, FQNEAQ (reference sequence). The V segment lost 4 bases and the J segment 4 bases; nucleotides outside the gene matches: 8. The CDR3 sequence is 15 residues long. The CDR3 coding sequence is TGTGCCAGCAGCTCGCTTGAGACAGGGGTCTATGGCTACACCTTC. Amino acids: CASSSLETGVYGYTF.

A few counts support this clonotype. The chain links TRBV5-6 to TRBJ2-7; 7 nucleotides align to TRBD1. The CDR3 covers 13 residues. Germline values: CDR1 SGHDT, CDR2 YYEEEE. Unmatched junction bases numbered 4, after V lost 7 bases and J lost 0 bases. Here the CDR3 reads CASGQANSYEQYF. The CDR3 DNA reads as TGTGCCAGCGGACAGGCCAACTCCTACGAGCAGTACTTC.

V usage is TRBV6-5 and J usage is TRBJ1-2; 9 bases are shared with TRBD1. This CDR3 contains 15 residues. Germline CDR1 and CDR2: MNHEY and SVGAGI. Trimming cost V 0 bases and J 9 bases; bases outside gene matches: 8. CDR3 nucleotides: TGTGCCAGCAGTTACTCCTGGACAGGGGAAGATAGCTACACCTTC. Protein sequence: CASSYSWTGEDSYTF.

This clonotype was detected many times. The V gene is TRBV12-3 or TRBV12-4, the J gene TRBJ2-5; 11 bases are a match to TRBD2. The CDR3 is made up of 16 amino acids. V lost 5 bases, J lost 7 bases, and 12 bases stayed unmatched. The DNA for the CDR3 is TGTGCCAGCAGTCCCCCCACTAGCGGGGGTTTGGGGACCCAGTACTTC. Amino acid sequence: CASSPPTSGGLGTQYF.

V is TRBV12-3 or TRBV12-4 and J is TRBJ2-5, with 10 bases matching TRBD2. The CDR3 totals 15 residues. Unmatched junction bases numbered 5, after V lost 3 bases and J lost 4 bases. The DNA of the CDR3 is TGTGCCAGCAGTTTGAGAGCGGGGGGGCCAGAGACCCAGTACTTC. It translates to CASSLRAGGPETQYF.

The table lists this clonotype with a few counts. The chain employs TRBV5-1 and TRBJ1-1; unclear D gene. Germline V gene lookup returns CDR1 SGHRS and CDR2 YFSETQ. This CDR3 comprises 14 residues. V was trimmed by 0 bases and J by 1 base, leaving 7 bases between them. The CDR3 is CASSLALENTEAFF. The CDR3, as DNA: TGCGCCAGCAGCTTGGCCTTGGAGAACACTGAAGCTTTCTTT.

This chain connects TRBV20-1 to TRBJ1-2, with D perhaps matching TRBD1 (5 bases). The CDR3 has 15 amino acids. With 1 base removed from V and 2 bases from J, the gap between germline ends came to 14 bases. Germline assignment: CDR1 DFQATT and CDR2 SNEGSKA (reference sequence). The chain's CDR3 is CSARGGAGENYGYTF. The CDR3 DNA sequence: TGCAGTGCTAGAGGCGGGGCCGGGGAAAACTATGGCTACACCTTC.